The source of this TCR beta chain is a study of beta chain features in type 1 diabetes. The CDR3 length is 14 residues. The germline gives CDR1 ENHRY, CDR2 SYGVKD. V lost 0 bases to trimming and J lost 7 bases, with 9 bases between them. The isolated RNA, all of it, was reverse transcribed, so expressed TCRB transcripts were what got sequenced. Sequencing used immunoSEQ multiplex PCR; TCRdb keeps in-frame clones, though not all of them. Counted here are 390,000 or so clones, over 11% occurring once; the ten biggest clones make up roughly 0.035%. Each of the CD4+ naive, central memory, regulatory and stem cell-like memory populations was sorted via CD45RO/CCR7/CD25/CD127/CD95/CD27.

Sequenced sample: naive CD4+ T cells from blood. The chain is built from TRBV10-3 and TRBJ2-2, with a possible D match to TRBD1 (5 bases). The sequence came from a man aged 25-45 years in good health. The CDR3 protein is CAISESGVGGELFF. The CDR3 bases are TGTGCCATCAGTGAGTCAGGGGTCGGCGGGGAGCTGTTTTTT.